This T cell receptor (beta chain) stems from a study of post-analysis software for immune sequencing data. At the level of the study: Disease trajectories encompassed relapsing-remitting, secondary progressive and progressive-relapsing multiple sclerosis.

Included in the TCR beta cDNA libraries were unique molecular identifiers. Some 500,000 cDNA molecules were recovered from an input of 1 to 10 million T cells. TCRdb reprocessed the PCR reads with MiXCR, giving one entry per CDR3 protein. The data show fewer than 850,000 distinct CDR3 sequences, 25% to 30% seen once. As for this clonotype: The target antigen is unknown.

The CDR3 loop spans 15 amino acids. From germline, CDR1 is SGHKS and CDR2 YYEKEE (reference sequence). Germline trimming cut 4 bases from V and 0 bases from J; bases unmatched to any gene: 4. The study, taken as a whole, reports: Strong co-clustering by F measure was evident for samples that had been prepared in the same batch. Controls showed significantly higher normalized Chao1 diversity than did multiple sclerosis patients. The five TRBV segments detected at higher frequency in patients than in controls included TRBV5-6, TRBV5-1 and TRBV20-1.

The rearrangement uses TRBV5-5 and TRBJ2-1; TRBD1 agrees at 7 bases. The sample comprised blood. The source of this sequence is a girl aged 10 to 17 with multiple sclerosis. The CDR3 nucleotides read TGTGCCAGCAGCGCGACAGGGACCTCCTACAATGAGCAGTTCTTC. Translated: CASSATGTSYNEQFF.